One sample yielded the 23 T cell receptor beta chains listed below, sequenced in a study of technical replicates of blood from a few donors. Sequencing was performed with immunoSEQ multiplex PCR; in TCRdb, only in-frame clones are kept and a portion is missing. The sample records about 73,000 clones, around 93% being singletons. The sample consisted of T cells isolated from PBMCs. These receptors came from a human donor in good health.

The chain couples TRBV4-1 to TRBJ2-5; TRBD1 agrees at 7 bases. V shed 3 bases and J 2 bases; nucleotides not matched to a gene: 15. The CDR3 consists of 18 residues. Germline-derived CDR1 and CDR2 are MGHRA and YSYEKL. CDR3 residues: CASSQESPFRDRQETQYF. The CDR3 nucleotides are TGCGCCAGCAGCCAGGAATCTCCTTTCCGGGACAGACAAGAGACCCAGTACTTC.

J is TRBJ2-3 and V is TRBV7-9, with 7 bases aligning to TRBD2. CDR1 and CDR2 (germline): SEHNR, FQNEAQ (reference sequence). The ends lost 0 bases at V and 7 bases at J; junction bases unmatched: 7. CDR3 length equals 15 residues. CDR3 nucleotide sequence: TGTGCCAGCAGCTTAGCGCTAGGCGGGAGCTATACGCAGTATTTT. Amino acids: CASSLALGGSYTQYF. The full variable domain, completed using reference TRBV7-9 and TRBJ2-3, is DTGVSQNPRHKITKRGQNVTFRCDPISEHNRLYWYRQTLGQGPEFLTYFQNEAQLEKSRLLSDRFSAERPKGSFSTLEIQRTEQGDSAMYLCASSLALGGSYTQYFGPGTRLTVL.

This chain connects TRBV6-1 to TRBJ1-2; D remains unclear. The V end was cut by 3 bases, the J end by 1 base, with 15 bases between. Looked up from germline, CDR1 is MNHNS and CDR2 is SASEGT. The CDR3 totals 16 residues. CDR3 loop: CASSENWREDNYGYTF. CDR3 nucleotide sequence: TGTGCCAGCAGTGAGAATTGGAGGGAAGATAACTATGGCTACACCTTC.

J is TRBJ2-4 and V is TRBV7-9; 13 bases line up with TRBD2. With V trimmed by 3 bases and J by 15 bases, 8 bases remained unmatched. This CDR3 has 14 residues. Germline V gene data show CDR1 as SEHNR and CDR2 as FQNEAQ (reference sequence). CDR3 coding DNA: TGTGCCAGCAGCTTTGAACTAGCGGGAGGGCGGCTGTACTTC. This codes for CASSFELAGGRLYF.

The chain uses TRBV20-1 and TRBJ1-2; D unclear. The CDR3 loop spans 11 amino acids. Germline V gene sequence: CDR1 DFQATT, CDR2 SNEGSKA (reference sequence). Between the trimmed V and J ends, which lost 1 base and 5 bases, there was a span of 5 bases. CDR3 amino acids: CSARGGYGYTF. DNA of the CDR3: TGCAGTGCTAGAGGAGGGTATGGCTACACCTTC.

The sample holds one count of this clone. This chain uses TRBV10-3 with TRBJ2-7; D is possibly TRBD1 (6 bases). The CDR3 loop spans 12 amino acids. The ends were cut back, 10 bases at V and 6 bases at J, with 16 bases in the middle. Germline CDR1 reads ENHRY; CDR2 reads SYGVKD. The CDR3 DNA follows: TGTGCCACACTTACCACAGGGTCCGAGCAGTACTTC. The encoded protein is CATLTTGSEQYF.

This chain connects TRBV11-2 to TRBJ2-7; D gene unclear. Germline V gene data show CDR1 as SGHAT and CDR2 as FQNNGV. V was clipped by 5 bases and J by 6 bases, with 14 bases between them. The CDR3 extends over 13 amino acids. The CDR3 nucleotides are TGTGCCAGCAGCCCCGAGACGGGTCCCGAGCAGTACTTC. Encoded protein: CASSPETGPEQYF.

The gene calls are TRBV7-8 and TRBJ2-5; D might be TRBD2 (5 bases). The germline V gene has CDR1 SGHVS and CDR2 FQNEAQ. This CDR3 comprises 16 residues. The V gene lost 5 bases and the J gene lost 2 bases, with 18 bases spanning the gap. The CDR3 DNA reads as TGTGCCAGCAGCCGCATTGGAAGGAGCGGACAAGAGACCCAGTACTTC. Amino acid sequence: CASSRIGRSGQETQYF.

This clone was detected only once. This chain links TRBV10-3 with TRBJ2-2, with D hard to call. There are 14 residues in the CDR3. V was cut by 3 bases and J by 1 base, with 6 bases left in between. CDR1 ENHRY and CDR2 SYGVKD come from the germline V gene. Here the CDR3 DNA reads TGTGCCATCAGTGAAAGCGAGAACACCGGGGAGCTGTTTTTT. This encodes CAISESENTGELFF.

The chain employs TRBV5-1 and TRBJ1-1, with 7 bases aligning to TRBD1. CDR1 and CDR2 from the germline V gene are SGHRS and YFSETQ. After removal of 7 bases from V and 4 bases from J, the junction contained 10 bases not matched to a gene. The CDR3 is 14 residues long. CDR3 bases: TGCGCCAGCCAAAATAGACAGGGCGGCACTGAAGCTTTCTTT. It is translated as CASQNRQGGTEAFF.

CDR3 protein: CASSGGGAEAKNIQYF. In DNA, the CDR3 is TGTGCCAGCAGTGGGGGGGGCGCGGAGGCCAAAAACATTCAGTACTTC. The rearrangement links TRBV28 to TRBJ2-4, with D tentatively TRBD2 (7 bases). The V gene lost 5 bases and the J gene lost 1 base, with 15 bases spanning the gap. The germline CDR1 and CDR2 sequences are MDHEN and SYDVKM. This CDR3 contains 16 residues. Supplemented by reference TRBV28 and TRBJ2-4, the full variable domain reads DVKVTQSSRYLVKRTGEKVFLECVQDMDHENMFWYRQDPGLGLRLIYFSYDVKMKEKGDIPEGYSVSREKKERFSLILESASTNQTSMYLCASSGGGAEAKNIQYFGAGTRLSVL.

This chain joins TRBV10-3 and TRBJ1-2, with 10 bases that match TRBD1. The germline V gene encodes CDR1 ENHRY and CDR2 SYGVKD. With V trimmed by 6 bases and J by 2 bases, 3 bases remained unmatched. CDR3 length equals 14 residues. Written as DNA, the CDR3 is TGTGCCATCAGGGAGACAGGGGGCAACTATGGCTACACCTTC. Translated: CAIRETGGNYGYTF.

The chain is built from TRBV5-1 and TRBJ2-1; D might be TRBD2 (6 bases). CDR1 SGHRS and CDR2 YFSETQ come from the germline V gene. Between the trimmed V and J ends, which lost 7 bases and 5 bases, there was a span of 16 bases. The CDR3 is made up of 14 amino acids. The CDR3 here is CASYLGGMNNEQFF. The CDR3 DNA sequence: TGCGCCAGCTATCTAGGCGGGATGAACAATGAGCAGTTCTTC.

V and J are TRBV5-1 and TRBJ1-3; D call uncertain. This CDR3 region has 15 residues. The V end was cut by 4 bases, the J end by 2 bases, with 13 bases between. The germline V gene encodes CDR1 SGHRS and CDR2 YFSETQ. The CDR3 DNA reads TGCGCCAGCAGCCCGCTAGACCAGCCTGGAAACACCATATATTTT. Its translation is CASSPLDQPGNTIYF.

This clone turned up a few times. The chain recombines TRBV10-3 with TRBJ2-6; a possible D gene is TRBD2 (5 bases). Germline V lookup: CDR1 ENHRY, CDR2 SYGVKD. Trimming left V 8 bases short and J 1 base short, with 9 bases between. The length of the CDR3 is 14 residues. The CDR3 reads CAIGSPSGANVLTF. The CDR3, as DNA: TGTGCCATCGGGAGCCCATCTGGGGCCAACGTCCTGACTTTC.

The V gene is TRBV6-5, the J gene TRBJ2-7; the match to TRBD2 covers 11 bases. There are 16 residues in the CDR3. The V gene's germline CDR1 is MNHEY and CDR2 SVGAGI. The J segment lost 6 bases and the V segment lost 2 bases, leaving 9 bases of the junction unmatched. CDR3 sequence (DNA): TGTGCCAGCAGTTACGGGACTAGCGGAGGCGGTTCCGAGCAGTACTTC. Translated: CASSYGTSGGGSEQYF.

This chain connects TRBV12-5 to TRBJ2-7; possible D gene TRBD2, 5 bases. From germline, CDR1 is LGHNT and CDR2 FRNRAP. The CDR3 runs to 13 residues. The germline V and J ends were trimmed by 4 bases and 6 bases, with 13 bases remaining between them. The CDR3 loop reads CASGSPLVPEQYF. In nucleotides, the CDR3 is TGTGCTAGTGGTTCGCCACTAGTTCCCGAGCAGTACTTC.

Here the CDR3 DNA reads TGTGCCCCGGCTTCGTATTCAGGGAATACTGGAAACACCATATATTTT. It translates to CAPASYSGNTGNTIYF. The gene calls are TRBV7-9 and TRBJ1-3; D is perhaps TRBD1 (5 bases). Germline CDR1 SEHNR, CDR2 FQNEAQ (reference sequence). V lost 11 bases and J 2 bases, leaving 22 bases between the germline ends. The CDR3 loop spans 16 amino acids.

The chain combines TRBV13 with TRBJ1-1, with 7 bases fitting TRBD1. V was clipped by 1 base and J by 7 bases; unmatched bases: 6. Germline V CDR1 and CDR2: PRHDT, FYEKMQ (reference sequence). The CDR3 has 14 residues. The CDR3 nucleotides are TGTGCCAGCAGCTTAGCCGGGACAGCCTATGAAGCTTTCTTT. It translates to CASSLAGTAYEAFF.

V and J are TRBV11-3 and TRBJ2-1; weak D call: TRBD2 (5 bases). The germline V gene encodes CDR1 SGHNT and CDR2 YENEEA. The CDR3 has 14 residues. V shed 0 bases and J shed 7 bases, with 10 bases lying between them. This chain's CDR3 is CASSLDPGGNEQFF. CDR3 sequence (DNA): TGTGCCAGCAGCTTAGATCCAGGAGGTAATGAGCAGTTCTTC. The entire variable domain, with the rest obtained from reference TRBV11-3 and TRBJ2-1, is as follows: EAGVVQSPRYKIIEKKQPVAFWCNPISGHNTLYWYLQNLGQGPELLIRYENEEAVDDSQLPKDRFSAERLKGVDSTLKIQPAELGDSAVYLCASSLDPGGNEQFFGPGTRLTVL.

The chain employs TRBV6-4 and TRBJ1-1; the D is unclear. The CDR3 consists of 14 residues. Between the trimmed V and J ends, which lost 2 bases and 1 base, there was a span of 8 bases. CDR1 is MRHNA and CDR2 is SNTAGT in the germline V gene. The CDR3 region has the DNA TGTGCCAGCAGTGACCACGCGGGGAACACTGAAGCTTTCTTT. The encoded protein is CASSDHAGNTEAFF.

The chain joins TRBV28 to TRBJ2-7; 7 positions agree with TRBD2. In germline, CDR1 is MDHEN, CDR2 SYDVKM. After removal of 5 bases from V and 1 base from J, the junction contained 8 bases not matched to a gene. This CDR3 is 15 amino acids long. For the CDR3, the DNA is TGTGCCAGCAGTGGCTCGGGCGGGAGATCCTACGAGCAGTACTTC. Encoded protein: CASSGSGGRSYEQYF.

The gene calls are TRBV7-2 and TRBJ1-5, with no clear D. The V and J ends lost 3 bases and 6 bases respectively, with 12 bases between them. The V gene's germline CDR1 is SGHTA and CDR2 FQGNSA. The CDR3 loop spans 14 amino acids. The CDR3 spells CASSFGWESQPQHF. The CDR3 region has the DNA TGTGCCAGCAGCTTCGGCTGGGAGAGTCAGCCCCAGCATTTT.